This T cell receptor (beta chain) is drawn from a study of cytotoxic CD8 clonotypes in ibrutinib-treated CLL. Study in general: Results showed around 24 partial and 2 complete responses; following median approximately 68 months, roughly 14 remained remitted, approximately 12 advanced.

V lost 1 base and J 11 bases, leaving 11 bases between the germline ends. The length of the CDR3 is 12 residues. Germline V CDR1 and CDR2: LNHNV, YYDKDF (reference sequence). Repertoires were generated with immunoSEQ multiplex PCR, while TCRdb's copy carries only in-frame clones and drops some. The sample records approximately 190,000 clones, approximately 75% being singletons. The TCR sequence derives from a human donor with chronic lymphocytic leukemia. Sequencing used PBMCs, obtained after 12 months of ibrutinib treatment. The V gene is TRBV15, the J gene TRBJ1-1, with a weak D call TRBD1 (5 bases). This chain's CDR3 is CATSRVGRSAFF. The CDR3, as DNA: TGTGCCACCAGCAGAGTGGGGCGGTCTGCTTTCTTT.